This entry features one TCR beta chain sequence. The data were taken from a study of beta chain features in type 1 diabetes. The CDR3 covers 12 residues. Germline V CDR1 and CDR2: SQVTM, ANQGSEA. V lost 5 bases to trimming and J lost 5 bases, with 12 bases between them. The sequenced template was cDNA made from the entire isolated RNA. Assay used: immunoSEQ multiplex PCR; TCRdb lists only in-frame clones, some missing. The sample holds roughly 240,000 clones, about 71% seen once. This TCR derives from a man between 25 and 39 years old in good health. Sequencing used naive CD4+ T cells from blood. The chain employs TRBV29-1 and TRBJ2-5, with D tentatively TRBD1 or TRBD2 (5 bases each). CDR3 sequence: CSVRGSGETQYF. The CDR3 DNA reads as TGCAGCGTTCGGGGCTCAGGGGAGACCCAGTACTTC.